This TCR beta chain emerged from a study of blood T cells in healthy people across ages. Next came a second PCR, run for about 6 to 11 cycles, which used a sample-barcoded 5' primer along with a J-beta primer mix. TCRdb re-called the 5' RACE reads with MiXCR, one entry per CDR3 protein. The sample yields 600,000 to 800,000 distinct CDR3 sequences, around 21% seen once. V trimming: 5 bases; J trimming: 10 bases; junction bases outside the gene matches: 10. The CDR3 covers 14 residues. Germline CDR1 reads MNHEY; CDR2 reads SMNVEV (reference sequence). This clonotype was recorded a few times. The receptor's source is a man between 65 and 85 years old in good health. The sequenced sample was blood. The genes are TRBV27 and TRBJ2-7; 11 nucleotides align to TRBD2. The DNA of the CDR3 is TGTGCCAGCAGTCTCCTAGCGGGAGGCCAGGCTCAGTACTTC. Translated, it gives CASSLLAGGQAQYF.